This TCR beta chain was captured in a study of CD8 T cells in Susac syndrome. Reverse transcription used roughly 0.5 to 1 ug RNA and random hexamers. It was immunoSEQ multiplex PCR that amplified TCR beta CDR3 across 54 Vbeta and 13 Jbeta. TCRdb itself ran the immunoSEQ multiplex PCR reads through MiXCR, one entry per CDR3 protein. The sample holds hundreds of thousands of distinct CDR3 sequences; 89% are singletons and the top ten take more than 0.15%. CDR1 and CDR2 (germline): LGHNA, YNFKEQ. The germline V and J ends were trimmed by 0 bases and 1 base, with 10 bases remaining between them. The CDR3 is made up of 15 amino acids. TEMRA cells were FACS-enriched and CD8+ and CD4+ T cells negatively isolated.

The chain carries TRBV4-2 and TRBJ2-7; D gene unclear. Sequenced: CD8+ T cells from PBMCs. This clonotype was obtained from a human donor with multiple sclerosis. Here the CDR3 DNA reads TGTGCCAGCAGCCAAGAACTGGTGGGGTCCTACGAGCAGTACTTC. Amino acid sequence: CASSQELVGSYEQYF.